This TCR beta chain came from a study of cytomegalovirus exposure and HLA in healthy donors. Study details: Earlier, about 180 million T cells were analyzed, and some 120 million unique TCR beta sequences were found among them.

This CDR3 is 15 amino acids long. Germline V CDR1 and CDR2: SGHRS, YFSETQ. Between the trimmed V and J ends, which lost 0 bases and 1 base, there was a span of 10 bases. Use of 60 Vbeta and 13 Jbeta primers characterized the PCR. Here immunoSEQ multiplex PCR was the method, and the copy in TCRdb shows in-frame clones only, minus some. The repertoire holds about 110,000 clones, with about four fifths as singletons. Each donor was healthy, and each was a bone marrow donor. In nominal health when sampled, donors likely had unrecorded immune exposures nonetheless. Material: PBMCs. The receptor was isolated from a man aged 25 to 45 in good health and CMV-seropositive. The chain couples TRBV5-1 to TRBJ2-5, with TRBD2 as a possible D gene (5 bases). The CDR3 is CASSLAEVFQETQYF. The CDR3 DNA reads as TGCGCCAGCAGCTTGGCGGAGGTATTCCAAGAGACCCAGTACTTC.